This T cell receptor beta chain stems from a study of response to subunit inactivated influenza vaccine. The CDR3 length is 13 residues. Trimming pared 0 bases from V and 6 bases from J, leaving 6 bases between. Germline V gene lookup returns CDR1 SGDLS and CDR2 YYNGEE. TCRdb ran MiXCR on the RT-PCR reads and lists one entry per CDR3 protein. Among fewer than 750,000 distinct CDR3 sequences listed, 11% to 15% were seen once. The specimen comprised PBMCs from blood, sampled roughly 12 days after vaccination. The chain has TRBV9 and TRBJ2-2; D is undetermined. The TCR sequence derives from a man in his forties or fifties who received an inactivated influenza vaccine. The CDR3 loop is CASSVVHSGELFF. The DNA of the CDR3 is TGTGCCAGCAGCGTAGTACATTCCGGGGAGCTGTTTTTT. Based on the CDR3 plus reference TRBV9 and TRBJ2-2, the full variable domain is DSGVTQTPKHLITATGQRVTLRCSPRSGDLSVYWYQQSLDQGLQFLIQYYNGEERAKGNILERFSAQQFPDLHSELNLSSLELGDSALYFCASSVVHSGELFFGEGSRLTVL.